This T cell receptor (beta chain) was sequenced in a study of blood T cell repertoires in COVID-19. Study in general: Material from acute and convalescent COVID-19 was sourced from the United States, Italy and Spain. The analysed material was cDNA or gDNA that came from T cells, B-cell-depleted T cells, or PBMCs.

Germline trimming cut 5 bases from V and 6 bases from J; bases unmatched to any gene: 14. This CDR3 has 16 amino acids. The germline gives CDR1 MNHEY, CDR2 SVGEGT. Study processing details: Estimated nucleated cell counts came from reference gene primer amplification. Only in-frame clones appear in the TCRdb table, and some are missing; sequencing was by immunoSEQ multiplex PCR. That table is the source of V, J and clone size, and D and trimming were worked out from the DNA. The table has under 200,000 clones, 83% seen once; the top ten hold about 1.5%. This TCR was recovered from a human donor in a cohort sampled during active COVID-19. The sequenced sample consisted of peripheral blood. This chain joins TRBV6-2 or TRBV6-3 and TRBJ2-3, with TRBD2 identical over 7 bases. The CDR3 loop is CASSPSQAGGSDTQYF. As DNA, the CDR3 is TGTGCCAGCAGTCCCTCCCAAGCGGGCGGGAGCGATACGCAGTATTTT.